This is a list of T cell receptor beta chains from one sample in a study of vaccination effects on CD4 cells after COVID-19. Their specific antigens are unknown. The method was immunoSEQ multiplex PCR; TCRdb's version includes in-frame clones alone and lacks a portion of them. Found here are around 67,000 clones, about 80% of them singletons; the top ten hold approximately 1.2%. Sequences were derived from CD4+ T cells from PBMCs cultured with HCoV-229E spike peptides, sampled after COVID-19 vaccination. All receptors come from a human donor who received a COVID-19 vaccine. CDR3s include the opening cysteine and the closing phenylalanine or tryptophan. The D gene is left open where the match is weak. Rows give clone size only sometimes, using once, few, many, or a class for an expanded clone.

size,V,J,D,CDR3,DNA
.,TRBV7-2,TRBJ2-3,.,CASSFSGGDTDTQYF,TGTGCCAGCAGCTTTAGCGGCGGAGACACAGATACGCAGTATTTT
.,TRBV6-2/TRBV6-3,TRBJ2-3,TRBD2,CASSYSRIAGVGDTQYF,TGTGCCAGCAGTTACTCTCGCATAGCGGGGGTGGGGGATACGCAGTATTTT
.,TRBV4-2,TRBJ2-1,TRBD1,CASSQSTGAANNEQFF,TGTGCCAGCAGCCAGTCAACAGGGGCCGCCAACAATGAGCAGTTCTTC
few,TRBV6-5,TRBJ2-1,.,CASSWGGVQFF,TGTGCCAGCAGTTGGGGGGGCGTGCAGTTCTTC
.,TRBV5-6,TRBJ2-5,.,CASSLARGGEVETQYF,TGTGCCAGCAGCTTGGCCAGGGGGGGGGAGGTTGAGACCCAGTACTTC
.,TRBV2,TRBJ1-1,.,CASTLPGKAFF,TGTGCCAGCACCCTCCCGGGCAAAGCTTTCTTT
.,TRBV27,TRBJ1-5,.,CASSVRSNQPQHF,TGTGCCAGCAGTGTCCGTAGCAATCAGCCCCAGCATTTT
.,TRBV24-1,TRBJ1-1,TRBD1,CATSAGGTEAFF,TGTGCCACCAGTGCAGGGGGGACTGAAGCTTTCTTT
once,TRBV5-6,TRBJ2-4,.,CASSLFEGIQYF,TGTGCCAGCAGCTTGTTCGAAGGCATTCAGTACTTC
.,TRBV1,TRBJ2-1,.,CTSSQPFNRAHWNEQFF,TGCACCAGCAGCCAACCGTTTAACAGGGCTCACTGGAATGAGCAGTTCTTC
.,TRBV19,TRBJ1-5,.,CASTGREQPQHF,TGTGCCAGTACCGGCAGGGAACAGCCCCAGCATTTT
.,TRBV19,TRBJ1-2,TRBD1,CASTPLTGGGHGYTF,TGTGCCAGTACTCCGTTGACAGGGGGAGGACATGGCTACACCTTC
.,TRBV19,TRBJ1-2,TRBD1,CASSGTGGGYGYTF,TGTGCCAGTAGTGGTACAGGGGGTGGCTATGGCTACACCTTC
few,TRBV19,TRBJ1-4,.,CASSGQFNEKLFF,TGTGCCAGTAGCGGACAGTTTAATGAAAAACTGTTTTTT
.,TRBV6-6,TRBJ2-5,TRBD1,CASRPDRAETQYF,TGTGCCAGCAGACCCGACAGGGCAGAGACCCAGTACTTC
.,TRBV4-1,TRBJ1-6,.,CASSQAWTEGNSPLHF,TGCGCCAGCAGCCAAGCTTGGACGGAGGGAAATTCACCCCTCCACTTT
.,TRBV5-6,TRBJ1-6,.,CASSLRQGDSPLHF,TGTGCCAGCAGCTTGAGGCAGGGTGATTCACCCCTCCACTTT
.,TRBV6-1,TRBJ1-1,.,CASSEAGITEAFF,TGTGCCAGCAGTGAAGCGGGGATAACTGAAGCTTTCTTT
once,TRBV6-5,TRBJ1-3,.,CASTSSTGTGNTIYF,TGTGCCAGCACCTCCTCCACGGGAACTGGAAACACCATATATTTT
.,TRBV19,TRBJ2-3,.,CASRPRGGTDTQYF,TGTGCCAGTAGGCCCCGGGGTGGAACAGATACGCAGTATTTT
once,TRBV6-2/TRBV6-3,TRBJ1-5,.,CASSPGLRQLSQPQHF,TGTGCCAGCAGTCCGGGCCTTCGACAGCTTAGTCAGCCCCAGCATTTT
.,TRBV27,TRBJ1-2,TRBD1,CASSFDGTGGLYGYTF,TGTGCCAGCAGTTTTGATGGGACAGGGGGCCTTTATGGCTACACCTTC
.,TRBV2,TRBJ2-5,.,CASSEAVASRPATETQYF,TGTGCCAGCAGTGAAGCGGTGGCCTCCAGGCCGGCAACAGAGACCCAGTACTTC
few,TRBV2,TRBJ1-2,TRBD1,CAGSGGRYGYTF,TGTGCCGGATCAGGGGGCCGGTATGGCTACACCTTC
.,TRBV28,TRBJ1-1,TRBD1,CASRGIGQGGTEAFF,TGTGCCAGCAGGGGGATCGGACAGGGAGGCACTGAAGCTTTCTTT
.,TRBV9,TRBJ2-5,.,CASSVWQQAETQYF,TGTGCCAGCAGCGTGTGGCAGCAGGCGGAGACCCAGTACTTC
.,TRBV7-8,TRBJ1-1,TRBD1,CASGQGGNTEAFF,TGTGCCAGCGGACAGGGTGGGAACACTGAAGCTTTCTTT
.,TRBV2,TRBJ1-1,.,CASTVQGTEAFF,TGTGCCAGCACTGTCCAGGGGACTGAAGCTTTCTTT
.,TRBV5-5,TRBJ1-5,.,CASSYSEFNQPQHF,TGTGCCAGCAGCTACAGCGAGTTCAATCAGCCCCAGCATTTT
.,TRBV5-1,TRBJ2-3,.,CASSLGQAFPDTQYF,TGCGCCAGCAGCTTGGGACAGGCCTTCCCAGATACGCAGTATTTT
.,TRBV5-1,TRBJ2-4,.,CASSGHGGAAKNIQYF,TGCGCCAGCAGCGGCCATGGGGGGGCAGCCAAAAACATTCAGTACTTC